These 31 T cell receptor beta chains were sequenced from one sample in a study of shared clonotypes between healthy human individuals. Only in-frame clones appear in the TCRdb table, and some are missing; sequencing was by immunoSEQ multiplex PCR. This sample carries some 1,400,000 clones, roughly 96% of them seen once, and the ten largest clones take about 1.2%. Sample: naive CD4+ T cells sorted from blood. Subset: CD45RA+ positively selected. The receptor source for this set is a man aged 25-45 years in good health.

The rearrangement links TRBV6-1 to TRBJ2-3; D could derive from TRBD1 or TRBD2 (5 bases each). The CDR3 runs to 15 residues. Trimming took off 6 bases at V and 4 bases at J, with 17 bases between the two ends. Germline assignment: CDR1 MNHNS and CDR2 SASEGT. CDR3 amino acids: CASRCLGPTPDTQYF. As DNA, the CDR3 is TGTGCCAGCAGATGTTTGGGACCGACCCCAGATACGCAGTATTTT.

The V gene is TRBV30, the J gene TRBJ2-2; maybe TRBD2 (6 bases). This CDR3 spans 16 amino acids. V was clipped by 0 bases and J by 4 bases, with 15 bases between them. Germline loops: CDR1 GTSNPN, CDR2 SVGIG (reference sequence). CDR3 DNA: TGTGCCTGGAGTGTATATGCGGGGTTTGGCACCGGGGAGCTGTTTTTT. It codes for CAWSVYAGFGTGELFF. Full variable domain (rest looked up from reference TRBV30 and TRBJ2-2): SQTIHQWPATLVQPVGSPLSLECTVEGTSNPNLYWYRQAAGRGLQLLFYSVGIGQISSEVPQNLSASRPQDRQFILSSKKLLLSDSGFYLCAWSVYAGFGTGELFFGEGSRLTVL.

This chain uses TRBV5-8 with TRBJ2-1; D unresolved. This CDR3 has 15 amino acids. With 4 bases removed from V and 2 bases from J, the gap between germline ends came to 13 bases. Germline CDR1 reads SGHTS; CDR2 reads YDEGEE. CDR3 DNA sequence: TGTGCCAGCAGCCCTCGACTCCATACCTACAATGAGCAGTTCTTC. This gives the protein CASSPRLHTYNEQFF. The complete variable domain, with remaining parts taken from reference TRBV5-8 and TRBJ2-1, reads EAGVTQSPTHLIKTRGQQATLRCSPISGHTSVYWYQQALGLGLQFLLWYDEGEERNRGNFPPRFSGRQFPNYSSELNVNALELEDSALYLCASSPRLHTYNEQFFGPGTRLTVL.

The chain's CDR3 is CASSLNRRENYGYTF. In DNA, the CDR3 is TGTGCCAGCAGCTTGAATCGCAGGGAGAACTATGGCTACACCTTC. The chain carries TRBV5-6 and TRBJ1-2; maybe TRBD1 (5 bases). The V and J ends lost 1 base and 2 bases respectively, with 12 bases between them. Germline V CDR1 and CDR2: SGHDT, YYEEEE. The CDR3 is 15 amino acids.

The chain couples TRBV4-3 to TRBJ2-1, with TRBD2 matching 14 bases. This CDR3 region has 15 residues. The V gene end was trimmed by 3 bases and the J gene end by 6 bases; junction bases not matched to a gene: 1. From germline, CDR1 is LGHNA and CDR2 YSLEER. The CDR3 reads CASSHGTSGSNEQFF. Here the CDR3 DNA reads TGCGCCAGCAGCCATGGGACTAGCGGGAGCAATGAGCAGTTCTTC.

This rearrangement joins TRBV9 to TRBJ1-1, with unresolved D. The CDR3 length is 16 residues. Germline CDR1 reads SGDLS; CDR2 reads YYNGEE. Deletions cut 0 bases from V and 1 base from J, with 13 bases between. The DNA for the CDR3 is TGTGCCAGCAGCGTAGGGGCCCTCGGTCCGAACACTGAAGCTTTCTTT. Translated: CASSVGALGPNTEAFF.

In this sample, this clone turned up once. The CDR3 nucleotides read TGCAGCGTTGCGAGGGGGGTTGGAGAGACCCAGTACTTC. Protein sequence: CSVARGVGETQYF. V and J are TRBV29-1 and TRBJ2-5; D may match TRBD1 or TRBD2 (6 bases each). This CDR3 is built from 13 residues. The V and J ends lost 4 bases and 4 bases respectively, with 13 bases between them. CDR1 is SQVTM, CDR2 ANQGSEA, per germline.

The gene calls are TRBV11-2 and TRBJ2-7; D gene uncertain. With 1 base removed from V and 0 bases from J, the gap between germline ends came to 16 bases. The CDR3 contains 17 residues. Germline V gives CDR1 SGHAT, CDR2 FQNNGV. The CDR3: CASSLGHRSPPSYEQYF. As DNA, the CDR3 is TGTGCCAGCAGCTTAGGGCACCGGTCTCCGCCCTCCTACGAGCAGTACTTC.

The rearrangement joins TRBV5-8 to TRBJ2-7, with D possibly being TRBD1 (6 bases). V lost 6 bases, J lost 5 bases, and 15 bases lay in between. CDR3 length: 13 residues. The germline gives CDR1 SGHTS, CDR2 YDEGEE. CDR3 DNA sequence: TGTGCCAGCAACGCCGGGACAAGGAACGAGCAGTACTTC. Its protein product is CASNAGTRNEQYF.

The J gene is TRBJ2-1, the V gene TRBV5-1, with TRBD2 matching 12 bases. V trimming: 1 base; J trimming: 7 bases; junction bases outside the gene matches: 6. The CDR3 runs to 16 residues. In germline, CDR1 is SGHRS, CDR2 YFSETQ. The CDR3 loop is CASSLRVTSGRNEQFF. The CDR3 DNA follows: TGCGCCAGCAGCTTGCGGGTGACTAGCGGGAGAAATGAGCAGTTCTTC.

This rearrangement joins TRBV18 to TRBJ2-3, with TRBD2 matching over 10 bases. The CDR3 loop spans 17 amino acids. Losses at the gene ends were 1 base for V and 4 bases for J; bases not matched to a gene: 8. Germline values: CDR1 KGHSH, CDR2 LQKENI. The CDR3 DNA follows: TGTGCCAGCTCACCACTACTAGCGGGACCTAACTCAGATACGCAGTATTTT. This gives the protein CASSPLLAGPNSDTQYF.

The chain is built from TRBV25-1 and TRBJ2-7, with D uncertain. The germline V and J ends were trimmed by 3 bases and 0 bases, with 12 bases remaining between them. The length of the CDR3 is 15 residues. The germline V gene encodes CDR1 MGHDK and CDR2 SYGVNS. CDR3 loop: CASSEGSTGSYEQYF. The CDR3 nucleotides read TGTGCCAGCAGTGAGGGGTCGACGGGCTCCTACGAGCAGTACTTC.

Points on this clone: Other DNA sequences in the sample encode the same CDR3. The chain is built from TRBV5-1 and TRBJ2-1; TRBD2 matches 14 bases. V lost 2 bases and J lost 10; bases outside the gene matches: 5. Germline CDR1 and CDR2: SGHRS and YFSETQ. This CDR3 spans 15 amino acids. CDR3 loop: CASSLGTSGSNEQFF. CDR3 nucleotides: TGCGCCAGCAGCTTAGGGACTAGCGGGAGTAACGAGCAGTTCTTC.

The chain carries TRBV9 and TRBJ2-5, with 11 bases matching TRBD1. Germline V gives CDR1 SGDLS, CDR2 YYNGEE. The J segment lost 5 bases and the V segment lost 0 bases, leaving 6 bases of the junction unmatched. The CDR3 is 16 residues long. CDR3 sequence (DNA): TGTGCCAGCAGCGTAGCCGGACAGGGGGCGCTTGAGACCCAGTACTTC. Residues: CASSVAGQGALETQYF.

The J gene is TRBJ2-1, the V gene TRBV9, with unresolved D. The CDR3 has 15 amino acids. In germline, CDR1 is SGDLS, CDR2 YYNGEE. V lost 0 bases to trimming and J lost 5 bases, with 12 bases between them. CDR3 amino acids: CASSVVGGFNNEQFF. In DNA form, the CDR3 reads TGTGCCAGCAGCGTAGTTGGTGGGTTCAACAATGAGCAGTTCTTC.

The chain employs TRBV5-4 and TRBJ2-3; 7 positions agree with TRBD2. After removal of 0 bases from V and 1 base from J, the junction contained 11 bases not matched to a gene. Germline V gene sequence: CDR1 SGHNT, CDR2 YYREEE (reference sequence). The CDR3 has 18 residues. CDR3 protein: CASSLGRVFAGGTDTQYF. The CDR3 DNA sequence: TGTGCCAGCAGCTTGGGACGGGTCTTTGCGGGAGGCACAGATACGCAGTATTTT.

The chain joins TRBV7-7 to TRBJ2-7, with a weak D call TRBD1 (5 bases). The CDR3 consists of 13 residues. CDR1 and CDR2 (germline): SSHAT, FNYEAQ (reference sequence). V was cut by 1 base and J by 3 bases, with 7 bases left in between. The CDR3 is CASSLGQNYEQYF. The DNA for the CDR3 is TGTGCCAGCAGCTTAGGACAGAACTACGAGCAGTACTTC.

This rearrangement joins TRBV12-5 to TRBJ2-5, with 7 positions matching TRBD1. Trimming cost V 3 bases and J 5 bases; bases outside gene matches: 6. The CDR3 is 14 residues long. Germline CDR1 and CDR2: LGHNT and FRNRAP. In DNA form, the CDR3 reads TGTGCTAGTGGTTTCGGGGCACAGGGGGAGACCCAGTACTTC. This gives the protein CASGFGAQGETQYF.

V and J are TRBV9 and TRBJ2-2; D unclear. V lost 3 bases and J 1 base, leaving 10 bases between the germline ends. CDR1 and CDR2 from the germline V gene are SGDLS and YYNGEE. The CDR3 runs to 15 residues. The CDR3 loop reads CASSATPLNTGELFF. DNA for the CDR3: TGTGCCAGCAGCGCCACGCCCCTGAACACCGGGGAGCTGTTTTTT.

The chain employs TRBV28 and TRBJ1-2, with D tentatively TRBD1 (6 bases). V was trimmed by 5 bases and J by 4 bases, leaving 17 bases between them. The CDR3 has 15 amino acids. Germline V gene sequence: CDR1 MDHEN, CDR2 SYDVKM. DNA of the CDR3: TGTGCCAGCAGTCTTAGCATCCTACAGGGCTATGGCTACACCTTC. This translates into CASSLSILQGYGYTF.

The CDR3 DNA follows: TGCAGCGTCGCGGGCAGGCCTATCTCTAACTATGGCTACACCTTC. Amino acids: CSVAGRPISNYGYTF. The V call is TRBV29-1, the J call TRBJ1-2; the D is unclear. Germline V lookup: CDR1 SQVTM, CDR2 ANQGSEA. Trimming pared 6 bases from V and 0 bases from J, leaving 17 bases between. The CDR3 has 15 amino acids. The whole variable domain, remainder taken from reference TRBV29-1 and TRBJ1-2, is SAVISQKPSRDICQRGTSLTIQCQVDSQVTMMFWYRQQPGQSLTLIATANQGSEATYESGFVIDKFPISRPNLTFSTLTVSNMSPEDSSIYLCSVAGRPISNYGYTFGSGTRLTVV.

This clone appeared a single time. This chain links TRBV6-6 with TRBJ1-2, with TRBD1 as a possible D gene (6 bases). Trimming cost V 6 bases and J 4 bases, with 15 bases left between them. The CDR3 extends over 14 amino acids. Germline assignment: CDR1 MNHNY and CDR2 SVGAGI (reference sequence). The CDR3 here is CASRNQQGGYGYTF. DNA of the CDR3: TGTGCCAGCAGAAACCAACAGGGTGGCTATGGCTACACCTTC.

V gene TRBV25-1 combines with J gene TRBJ2-2, with TRBD2 matching 10 bases. Germline CDR1 reads MGHDK; CDR2 reads SYGVNS. This CDR3 has 15 amino acids. Germline trimming cut 3 bases from V and 3 bases from J; bases unmatched to any gene: 1. The CDR3 reads CASSESGRDTGELFF. CDR3 in DNA: TGTGCCAGCAGTGAGAGCGGGAGGGACACCGGGGAGCTGTTTTTT.

The V call is TRBV18, the J call TRBJ2-7, with 7 positions matching TRBD2. Germline CDR1 KGHSH, CDR2 LQKENI. Trimming took 3 bases from V and 6 from J; bases not matched to a gene: 11. This CDR3 has 15 residues. CDR3 loop: CASSPGDYRSPEQYF. The CDR3 bases are TGTGCCAGCTCACCGGGGGACTATCGTTCTCCCGAGCAGTACTTC.

The V and J genes are TRBV28 and TRBJ2-7, with 9 bases fitting TRBD1. This CDR3 is 15 amino acids long. Per the germline V gene, CDR1 is MDHEN and CDR2 is SYDVKM. The trim removed 7 bases at V and 1 base at J, leaving 8 bases unmatched. CDR3 DNA sequence: TGTGCCAGCACCTCGGCGGGACAGGGTTCCTACGAGCAGTACTTC. Protein product: CASTSAGQGSYEQYF. Based on the CDR3 plus reference TRBV28 and TRBJ2-7, the full variable domain is DVKVTQSSRYLVKRTGEKVFLECVQDMDHENMFWYRQDPGLGLRLIYFSYDVKMKEKGDIPEGYSVSREKKERFSLILESASTNQTSMYLCASTSAGQGSYEQYFGPGTRLTVT.

V and J are TRBV18 and TRBJ2-7; 11 bases fit TRBD2. CDR3 length: 17 amino acids. CDR1 is KGHSH and CDR2 is LQKENI in the germline V gene. Trimming removed 5 bases from V and 2 bases from J; junction bases left unmatched: 11. The CDR3 protein is CASSAPKLAGVTYEQYF. Written as DNA, the CDR3 is TGTGCCAGCTCAGCCCCCAAACTAGCGGGAGTTACCTACGAGCAGTACTTC.

The chain links TRBV6-1 to TRBJ1-5; possibly TRBD1 for D (5 bases). Trimming left V 7 bases short and J 1 base short, with 8 bases between. CDR3 length: 13 amino acids. Germline CDR1 reads MNHNS; CDR2 reads SASEGT. CDR3 residues: CASKRDSNQPQHF. CDR3 sequence (DNA): TGTGCCAGCAAAAGGGACAGCAATCAGCCCCAGCATTTT.

The rearrangement links TRBV9 to TRBJ2-5; the match to TRBD2 covers 10 bases. Germline V gene lookup returns CDR1 SGDLS and CDR2 YYNGEE. V lost 3 bases, J lost 1 base, and 6 bases stayed unmatched. CDR3 length: 16 amino acids. This CDR3 is CASSGRLAGLQETQYF. As DNA, the CDR3 is TGTGCCAGCAGCGGGAGACTAGCGGGCCTCCAAGAGACCCAGTACTTC. The entire variable domain, with the rest obtained from reference TRBV9 and TRBJ2-5, is as follows: DSGVTQTPKHLITATGQRVTLRCSPRSGDLSVYWYQQSLDQGLQFLIQYYNGEERAKGNILERFSAQQFPDLHSELNLSSLELGDSALYFCASSGRLAGLQETQYFGPGTRLLVL.

The gene calls are TRBV5-1 and TRBJ2-7, with TRBD1 matching over 8 bases. Per the germline V gene, CDR1 is SGHRS and CDR2 is YFSETQ. The CDR3 runs to 15 residues. J lost 1 base, V lost 5 bases, and 8 bases had no gene match. For the CDR3, the DNA is TGCGCCAGCAGTTTCGTACAGGGGGGATCCTACGAGCAGTACTTC. Translation: CASSFVQGGSYEQYF.

The chain links TRBV6-1 to TRBJ2-5; D remains ambiguous. The CDR3 is made up of 11 amino acids. Germline V gene lookup returns CDR1 MNHNS and CDR2 SASEGT. The V end lost 7 bases, the J end lost 7 bases, and 10 bases lay between the germline ends. Here the CDR3 reads CASTPFGTQYF. The DNA of the CDR3 is TGTGCCAGCACCCCTTTTGGGACCCAGTACTTC.

With regard to this clone: The sample contains more than one DNA sequence encoding this CDR3. V is TRBV19 and J is TRBJ2-2; D gene uncertain. Germline-derived CDR1 and CDR2 are LNHDA and SQIVND (reference sequence). This CDR3 spans 13 amino acids. Trimming took off 5 bases at V and 1 base at J, with 5 bases between the two ends. CDR3 sequence reads: CASSLRNTGELFF. The CDR3 nucleotides read TGTGCCAGTAGTCTGCGGAACACCGGGGAGCTGTTTTTT.